Listed here are 21 T cell receptor beta chains from one sample, sequenced in a study of T cells and Merkel cell carcinoma outcomes. Clones were sequenced by immunoSEQ multiplex PCR, and TCRdb holds only the in-frame ones, with some missing. The repertoire holds 15,000 to 25,000 clones, with around 79% as singletons. The material sequenced was tumor tissue from Merkel cell carcinoma. The source of these receptors is a human donor with Merkel cell carcinoma.

The V call is TRBV15, the J call TRBJ2-3, with D possibly being TRBD2 (6 bases). The germline V gene has CDR1 LNHNV and CDR2 YYDKDF (reference sequence). The CDR3 runs to 16 residues. V dropped 5 bases and J dropped 7 bases, with 22 bases sitting between them. The CDR3 DNA sequence: TGTGCCACCAGCTCGTGGGGGAGGAATCAAGGGCATACGCAGTATTTT. Translation gives CATSSWGRNQGHTQYF.

V usage is TRBV18 and J usage is TRBJ1-5; D is undetermined. Trimming shortened V by 4 bases and J by 4 bases, and 5 bases separated the two germline ends. This CDR3 contains 12 residues. Germline V gene sequence: CDR1 KGHSH, CDR2 LQKENI. The CDR3 DNA is TGTGCCAGCTCACTCCCAAATCAGCCCCAGCATTTT. This codes for CASSLPNQPQHF.

Comment on this clone: An end of the junction differs from the germline gene, which may be a read error. The chain carries TRBV7-7 and TRBJ2-5, with D perhaps given as TRBD1 or TRBD2 (6 bases each). Per the germline V gene, CDR1 is SSHAT and CDR2 is FNYEAQ (reference sequence). This CDR3 contains 14 residues. CDR3 sequence reads: CASSRGTLQETQYF. CDR3 bases: TGTGCTAGCAGCCGCGGGACACTCCAAGAGACCCAGTACTTC.

V and J are TRBV13 and TRBJ2-5, with D unclear. This CDR3 region has 16 residues. Trimming took 5 bases from V and 3 from J, leaving 19 bases between them. Germline-derived CDR1 and CDR2 are PRHDT and FYEKMQ (reference sequence). The CDR3 here is CASSPLLVGGKETQYF. The CDR3 DNA reads as TGTGCCAGCAGCCCCTTGCTGGTGGGTGGGAAAGAGACCCAGTACTTC. Looking up the rest from reference TRBV13 and TRBJ2-5 gives the full variable domain: AAGVIQSPRHLIKEKRETATLKCYPIPRHDTVYWYQQGPGQDPQFLISFYEKMQSDKGSIPDRFSAQQFSDYHSELNMSSLELGDSALYFCASSPLLVGGKETQYFGPGTRLLVL.

V and J are TRBV11-2 and TRBJ1-2; the D is unclear. The V end lost 3 bases, the J end lost 6 bases, and 17 bases lay between the germline ends. CDR3 length: 15 residues. CDR1 SGHAT and CDR2 FQNNGV come from the germline V gene. The CDR3 is CASSFIPTGFNGYTF. In DNA form, the CDR3 reads TGTGCCAGCAGCTTTATACCCACCGGTTTTAATGGCTACACCTTC.

This chain joins TRBV5-1 and TRBJ1-1, with D hard to call. Germline V gene sequence: CDR1 SGHRS, CDR2 YFSETQ. This CDR3 spans 13 amino acids. V lost 6 bases, J lost 0 bases, and 9 bases lay in between. CDR3 sequence (DNA): TGCGCCAGCAAAGGCAGCATGAACACTGAAGCTTTCTTT. Protein: CASKGSMNTEAFF.

The chain joins TRBV5-4 to TRBJ1-1; D unclear. The V gene lost 0 bases and the J gene lost 1 base, with 7 bases spanning the gap. The CDR3 has 14 residues. Germline CDR1 reads SGHNT; CDR2 reads YYREEE (reference sequence). CDR3 residues: CASSLVQENTEAFF. In DNA, the CDR3 is TGTGCCAGCAGCTTGGTTCAGGAGAACACTGAAGCTTTCTTT. The full variable domain, rest sourced from reference TRBV5-4 and TRBJ1-1, is ETGVTQSPTHLIKTRGQQVTLRCSSQSGHNTVSWYQQALGQGPQFIFQYYREEENGRGNFPPRFSGLQFPNYSSELNVNALELDDSALYLCASSLVQENTEAFFGQGTRLTVV.

Here the CDR3 reads CASSVGRGRNTEAFF. The CDR3 nucleotides are TGCGCCAGCAGCGTGGGAAGGGGGCGGAACACTGAAGCTTTCTTT. This chain uses TRBV5-1 with TRBJ1-1; 7 nucleotides align to TRBD1. Per germline, CDR1 SGHRS and CDR2 YFSETQ. The CDR3 covers 15 residues. With V trimmed by 4 bases and J by 1 base, 7 bases remained unmatched.

CDR3 loop: CASSPYWGPLSYGYTF. The CDR3, as DNA: TGTGCCAGCAGCCCGTATTGGGGGCCTCTCTCCTATGGCTACACCTTC. The gene calls are TRBV5-6 and TRBJ1-2; D possibly corresponds to TRBD1 (6 bases). Germline lookup yields CDR1 SGHDT and CDR2 YYEEEE. V was clipped by 4 bases and J by 4 bases, with 20 bases between them. The CDR3 covers 16 residues. The entire variable domain, with the rest obtained from reference TRBV5-6 and TRBJ1-2, is as follows: DAGVTQSPTHLIKTRGQQVTLRCSPKSGHDTVSWYQQALGQGPQFIFQYYEEEERQRGNFPDRFSGHQFPNYSSELNVNALLLGDSALYLCASSPYWGPLSYGYTFGSGTRLTVV.

This clone is a singleton in its sample. The chain employs TRBV18 and TRBJ1-1; D remains ambiguous. Per germline, CDR1 KGHSH and CDR2 LQKENI. V was shortened by 6 bases and J by 1 base, with 15 bases between the two germline ends. The CDR3 totals 15 residues. The chain's CDR3 is CASSPFGRENTEAFF. The DNA of the CDR3 is TGTGCCAGCTCGCCTTTCGGGCGGGAGAACACTGAAGCTTTCTTT.

The V and J genes are TRBV27 and TRBJ1-1; D may be TRBD1 (5 bases). Germline-derived CDR1 and CDR2 are MNHEY and SMNVEV (reference sequence). This CDR3 region has 14 residues. V was shortened by 6 bases and J by 6 bases, with 17 bases between the two germline ends. CDR3 sequence: CASRGLGVLSEAFF. CDR3 in DNA: TGTGCCAGCAGGGGCCTGGGGGTTCTTTCTGAAGCTTTCTTT.

This clone showed up just a few times. The chain combines TRBV7-6 with TRBJ2-7; D call uncertain. V lost 1 base to trimming and J lost 7 bases, with 11 bases between them. The CDR3 is made up of 13 amino acids. Germline V lookup: CDR1 SGHVS, CDR2 FNYEAQ. The DNA for the CDR3 is TGTGCCAGCAGCTTAGAGGCCCTAGAAGAGCAGTACTTC. This gives the protein CASSLEALEEQYF. Full variable domain (rest looked up from reference TRBV7-6 and TRBJ2-7): GAGVSQSPRYKVTKRGQDVALRCDPISGHVSLYWYRQALGQGPEFLTYFNYEAQQDKSGLPNDRFSAERPEGSISTLTIQRTEQRDSAMYRCASSLEALEEQYFGPGTRLTVT.

The chain joins TRBV6-1 to TRBJ2-4; TRBD2 matches at 12 bases. This CDR3 contains 15 residues. Trimming cost V 5 bases and J 8 bases; bases outside gene matches: 7. CDR1 is MNHNS and CDR2 is SASEGT in the germline V gene. The CDR3 DNA reads as TGTGCCAGCAGTACCCTAGCGGGAGGGGGGGACATTCAGTACTTC. It is translated as CASSTLAGGGDIQYF.

The rearrangement links TRBV9 to TRBJ2-1; no clear D gene. Germline CDR1 is SGDLS and CDR2 is YYNGEE. This CDR3 has 12 residues. The V and J ends lost 0 bases and 9 bases respectively, with 7 bases between them. The DNA of the CDR3 is TGTGCCAGCAGCGTAGAGCGCCGTGAGCAGTTCTTC. Residues: CASSVERREQFF.

The V and J genes are TRBV10-3 and TRBJ1-1, with D possibly matching TRBD1 (6 bases). V dropped 6 bases and J dropped 4 bases, with 12 bases sitting between them. The CDR3 sequence is 13 residues long. The germline CDR1 and CDR2 sequences are ENHRY and SYGVKD. Written as DNA, the CDR3 is TGTGCCATCAGGGGACAACAGGCCACTGAAGCTTTCTTT. Amino acid sequence: CAIRGQQATEAFF.

This chain uses TRBV5-1 with TRBJ1-4, with no clear D. V was cut by 0 bases and J by 10 bases, with 13 bases left in between. This CDR3 contains 14 residues. Per germline, CDR1 SGHRS and CDR2 YFSETQ. The CDR3 region is CASSLGANEGKLFF. The DNA for the CDR3 is TGCGCCAGCAGCTTGGGGGCTAATGAAGGAAAACTGTTTTTT.

This clone was detected only a few times. The chain has TRBV28 and TRBJ1-5; D is possibly TRBD1 (5 bases). V was clipped by 5 bases and J by 11 bases, with 19 bases between them. In germline, CDR1 is MDHEN, CDR2 SYDVKM. The CDR3 runs to 14 residues. CDR3 residues: CASSRDGAPGAQHF. In nucleotides, the CDR3 is TGTGCCAGCAGTCGGGACGGAGCTCCAGGAGCCCAGCATTTT.

The chain has TRBV11-3 and TRBJ2-7; TRBD2 matches 7 bases. Looked up from germline, CDR1 is SGHNT and CDR2 is YENEEA. The CDR3 covers 13 residues. With 3 bases clipped from V and 5 bases from J, the junction kept 4 bases outside the gene matches. Here the CDR3 DNA reads TGTGCCAGCAGCTTGCGGGAGACGGACGAGCAGTACTTC. This sequence encodes CASSLRETDEQYF.

The rearrangement uses TRBV28 and TRBJ1-1; perhaps TRBD1 as D (6 bases). This CDR3 comprises 14 residues. The V and J ends lost 8 bases and 11 bases respectively, with 24 bases between them. The germline CDR1 and CDR2 sequences are MDHEN and SYDVKM. This chain's CDR3 is CASGQFGGVYYAFF. In DNA, the CDR3 is TGTGCCAGCGGTCAATTTGGGGGCGTCTATTATGCTTTCTTT.

J is TRBJ1-3 and V is TRBV28; tentative D call: TRBD1 (5 bases). V was clipped by 6 bases and J by 0 bases, with 12 bases between them. The CDR3 spans 15 residues. Per germline, CDR1 MDHEN and CDR2 SYDVKM. DNA of the CDR3: TGTGCCAGCAGCCGGGGACTGAACTCTGGAAACACCATATATTTT. Its protein product is CASSRGLNSGNTIYF.

The V gene is TRBV5-4, the J gene TRBJ1-2, with TRBD1 as a possible D gene (5 bases). The V gene lost 2 bases and the J gene lost 4 bases, with 15 bases spanning the gap. This CDR3 has 15 amino acids. The germline V gene has CDR1 SGHNT and CDR2 YYREEE (reference sequence). The CDR3 sequence: CASSFGTGGSYGYTF. The CDR3 DNA is TGTGCCAGCAGCTTCGGGACGGGGGGGTCCTATGGCTACACCTTC.